The T cell receptor beta chain described here comes from a study of blood T cell repertoires in COVID-19. Germline lookup yields CDR1 LGHNA and CDR2 YSLEER. The CDR3 covers 15 residues. V lost 2 bases and J 5 bases, leaving 15 bases between the germline ends. The repertoire was sequenced with immunoSEQ multiplex PCR; TCRdb's copy has only in-frame clones and lacks some. Of roughly 30,000 clones detected, roughly nine tenths appear once; the ten largest clones hold approximately 3.7%. This chain links TRBV4-3 with TRBJ1-2, with a tentative D call TRBD1 (6 bases). Sequenced sample: peripheral blood. The clonotype was recovered from a man in his sixties with acute or convalescent COVID-19. Here the CDR3 reads CASSQKQGGLYGYTF. The CDR3 coding sequence is TGCGCCAGCAGCCAAAAACAGGGAGGGTTGTATGGCTACACCTTC.